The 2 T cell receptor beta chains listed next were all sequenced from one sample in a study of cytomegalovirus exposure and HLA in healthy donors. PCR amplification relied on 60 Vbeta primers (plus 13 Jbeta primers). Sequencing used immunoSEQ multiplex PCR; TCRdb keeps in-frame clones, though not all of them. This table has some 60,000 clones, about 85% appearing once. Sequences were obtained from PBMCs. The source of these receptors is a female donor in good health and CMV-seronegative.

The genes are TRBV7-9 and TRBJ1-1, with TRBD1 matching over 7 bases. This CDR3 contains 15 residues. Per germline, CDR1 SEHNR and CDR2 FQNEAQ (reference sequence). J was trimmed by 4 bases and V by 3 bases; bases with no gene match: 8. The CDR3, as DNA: TGTGCCAGCAGCTTGAGGACAGGCCGGACCACTGAAGCTTTCTTT. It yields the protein CASSLRTGRTTEAFF.

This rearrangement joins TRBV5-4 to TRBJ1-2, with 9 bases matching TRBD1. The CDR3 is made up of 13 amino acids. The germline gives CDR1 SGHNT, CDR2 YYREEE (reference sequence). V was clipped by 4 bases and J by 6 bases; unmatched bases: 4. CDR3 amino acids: CASSQQGADGYTF. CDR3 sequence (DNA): TGTGCCAGCAGCCAACAGGGGGCTGATGGCTACACCTTC.